This T cell receptor beta chain was profiled in a study of ipilimumab plus nivolumab after autologous stem cell transplantation. V gave up 5 bases and J gave up 1 base; unmatched junction bases: 3. The CDR3 runs to 14 residues. Germline CDR1 is SGHAT and CDR2 is FQNNGV. Sequenced by immunoSEQ multiplex PCR; TCRdb stores in-frame clones only, minus some. The data contain 15,000 to 20,000 clones, about 81% of them singletons. Sequenced material: PBMCs, taken in a trial of ipilimumab plus nivolumab as post-transplant consolidation. The chain is built from TRBV11-2 and TRBJ2-5, with 8 bases that match TRBD2. This clonotype was obtained from a male donor with diffuse large B-cell lymphoma. The CDR3 is CASSVTSGQETQYF. The CDR3 DNA is TGTGCCAGCAGCGTTACTAGCGGCCAAGAGACCCAGTACTTC.